The clone carrying this T cell receptor beta chain was recorded at least ten times. The antigen is not known. The record originates from a study of neurological immune-mediated disorders. V was trimmed by 4 bases and J by 4 bases, leaving 10 bases between them. The V gene's germline CDR1 is SQVTM and CDR2 ANQGSEA. CDR3 length: 12 amino acids. Each CDR3 protein is one row after TCRdb ran MiXCR on the 5' RACE reads. The sample consists of tens of thousands of distinct CDR3 sequences, 3.4% of them appearing once. Points from the study as a whole: None of the CDR3 amino acid sequences in expanded clones turned up in more than one subject, which points to private repertoires in all groups.

The chain combines TRBV29-1 with TRBJ1-2; no clear D gene. The source material was PBMCs. The source is a man aged 35 to 55 with multiple sclerosis. DNA of the CDR3: TGCAGCGTTGTTCCAGACTTCTATGGCTACACCTTC. As protein: CSVVPDFYGYTF. Full variable domain (missing parts from reference TRBV29-1 and TRBJ1-2): SAVISQKPSRDICQRGTSLTIQCQVDSQVTMMFWYRQQPGQSLTLIATANQGSEATYESGFVIDKFPISRPNLTFSTLTVSNMSPEDSSIYLCSVVPDFYGYTFGSGTRLTVV.